This T cell receptor beta chain was documented in a study of blood T cell repertoires in COVID-19. Germline CDR1 and CDR2: SGHNT and YENEEA. V was shortened by 6 bases and J by 8 bases, with 10 bases between the two germline ends. The CDR3 is 11 residues long. The assay was immunoSEQ multiplex PCR, and TCRdb's table has in-frame clones only and misses some. Among about 140,000 clones listed, roughly 85% were seen once. This clone was counted many times. The sample was peripheral blood. This receptor was taken from a man aged 45-65 years with acute or convalescent COVID-19. This chain joins TRBV11-3 and TRBJ1-1; D is uncertain. In DNA, the CDR3 is TGTGCCAGCAGTCAAACAATCGAAGCTTTCTTT. This codes for CASSQTIEAFF. The whole variable domain, remainder taken from reference TRBV11-3 and TRBJ1-1, is EAGVVQSPRYKIIEKKQPVAFWCNPISGHNTLYWYLQNLGQGPELLIRYENEEAVDDSQLPKDRFSAERLKGVDSTLKIQPAELGDSAVYLCASSQTIEAFFGQGTRLTVV.